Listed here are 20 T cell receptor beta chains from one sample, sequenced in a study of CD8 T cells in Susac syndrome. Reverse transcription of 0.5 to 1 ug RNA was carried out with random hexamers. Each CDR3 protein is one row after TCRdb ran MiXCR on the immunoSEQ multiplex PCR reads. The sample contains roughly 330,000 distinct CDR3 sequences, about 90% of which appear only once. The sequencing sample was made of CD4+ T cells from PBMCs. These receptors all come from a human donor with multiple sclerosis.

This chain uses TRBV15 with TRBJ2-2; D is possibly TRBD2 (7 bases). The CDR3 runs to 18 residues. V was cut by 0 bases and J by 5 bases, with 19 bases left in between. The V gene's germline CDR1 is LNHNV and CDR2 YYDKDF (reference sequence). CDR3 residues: CATSRDGRWGGRTGELFF. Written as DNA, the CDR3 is TGTGCCACCAGCAGAGATGGGAGGTGGGGGGGCCGGACCGGGGAGCTGTTTTTT.

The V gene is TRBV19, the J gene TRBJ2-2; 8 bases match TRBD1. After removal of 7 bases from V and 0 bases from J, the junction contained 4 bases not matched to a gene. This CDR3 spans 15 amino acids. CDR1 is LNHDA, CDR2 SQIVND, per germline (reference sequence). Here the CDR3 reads CASTTDRANTGELFF. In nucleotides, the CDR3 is TGTGCCAGTACTACGGACAGGGCGAACACCGGGGAGCTGTTTTTT.

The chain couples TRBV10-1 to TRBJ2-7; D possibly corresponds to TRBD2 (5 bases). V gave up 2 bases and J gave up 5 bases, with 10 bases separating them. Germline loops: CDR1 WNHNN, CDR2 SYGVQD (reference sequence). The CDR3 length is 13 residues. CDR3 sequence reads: CASSERGSHEQYF. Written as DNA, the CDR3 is TGCGCCAGCAGTGAGCGGGGTTCCCACGAGCAGTACTTC.

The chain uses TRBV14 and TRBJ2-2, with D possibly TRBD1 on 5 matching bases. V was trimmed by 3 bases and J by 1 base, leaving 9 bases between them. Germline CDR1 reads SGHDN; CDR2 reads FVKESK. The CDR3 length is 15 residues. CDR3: CASSHGHLNTGELFF. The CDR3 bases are TGTGCCAGCAGCCACGGACACCTGAACACCGGGGAGCTGTTTTTT.

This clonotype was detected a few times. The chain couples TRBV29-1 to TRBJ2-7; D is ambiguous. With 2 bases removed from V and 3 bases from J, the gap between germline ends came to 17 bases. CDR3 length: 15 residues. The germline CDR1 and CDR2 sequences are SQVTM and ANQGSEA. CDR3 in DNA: TGCAGCGTTGAACGTCCCGGGCCCCCGGGCTACGAGCAGTACTTC. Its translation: CSVERPGPPGYEQYF.

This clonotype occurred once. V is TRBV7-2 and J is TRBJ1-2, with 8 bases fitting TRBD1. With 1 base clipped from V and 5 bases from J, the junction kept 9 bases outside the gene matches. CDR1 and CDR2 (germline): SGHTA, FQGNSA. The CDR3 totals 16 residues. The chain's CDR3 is CASSLEGGRTGYGYTF. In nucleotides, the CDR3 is TGTGCCAGCAGCTTAGAAGGGGGGAGGACAGGGTATGGCTACACCTTC.

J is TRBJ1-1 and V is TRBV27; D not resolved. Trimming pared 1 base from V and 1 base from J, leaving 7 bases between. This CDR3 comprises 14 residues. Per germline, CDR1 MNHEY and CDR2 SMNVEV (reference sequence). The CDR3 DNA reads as TGTGCCAGCAGTTTATTGGCCTCGAACACTGAAGCTTTCTTT. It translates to CASSLLASNTEAFF.

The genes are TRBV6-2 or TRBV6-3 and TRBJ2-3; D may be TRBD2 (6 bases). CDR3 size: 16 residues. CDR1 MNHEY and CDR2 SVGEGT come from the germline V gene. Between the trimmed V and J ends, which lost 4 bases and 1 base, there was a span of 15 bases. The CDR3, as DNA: TGTGCCAGCAGTTTTCAGCGGGTAGGCGGCACAGATACGCAGTATTTT. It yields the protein CASSFQRVGGTDTQYF.

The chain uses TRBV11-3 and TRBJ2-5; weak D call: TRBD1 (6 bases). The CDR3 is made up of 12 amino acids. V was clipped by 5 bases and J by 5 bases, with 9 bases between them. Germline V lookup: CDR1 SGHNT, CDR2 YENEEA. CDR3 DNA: TGTGCCAGCAGCACTAGGGGGGAGACCCAGTACTTC. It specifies CASSTRGETQYF.

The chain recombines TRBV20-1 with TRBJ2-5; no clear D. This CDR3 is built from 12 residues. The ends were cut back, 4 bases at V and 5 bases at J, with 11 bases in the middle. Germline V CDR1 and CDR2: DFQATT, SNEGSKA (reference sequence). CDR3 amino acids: CSAKSTVETQYF. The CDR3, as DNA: TGCAGTGCTAAGAGTACGGTGGAGACCCAGTACTTC.

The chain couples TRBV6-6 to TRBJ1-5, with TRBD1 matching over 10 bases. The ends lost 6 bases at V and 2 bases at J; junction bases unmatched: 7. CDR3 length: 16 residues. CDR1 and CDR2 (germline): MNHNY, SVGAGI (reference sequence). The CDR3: CASRTAGTGGNQPQHF. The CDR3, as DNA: TGTGCCAGCAGGACGGCCGGGACAGGGGGCAATCAGCCCCAGCATTTT.

The CDR3 coding sequence is TGTGCCAGCAGCCTCAACCCGGGGGGTAGGCCCACAGATACGCAGTATTTT. Translated, it gives CASSLNPGGRPTDTQYF. The rearrangement links TRBV5-4 to TRBJ2-3, with 7 positions matching TRBD2. The V and J ends lost 4 bases and 2 bases, in that order; junction bases with no gene match: 13. From germline, CDR1 is SGHNT and CDR2 YYREEE (reference sequence). The CDR3 has 17 residues.

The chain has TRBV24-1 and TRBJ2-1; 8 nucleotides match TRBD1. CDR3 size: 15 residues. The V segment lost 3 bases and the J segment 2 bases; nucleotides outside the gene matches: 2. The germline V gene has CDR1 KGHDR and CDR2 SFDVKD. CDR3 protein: CATSDPGQAYNEQFF. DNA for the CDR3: TGTGCCACCAGTGATCCGGGACAGGCCTACAATGAGCAGTTCTTC.

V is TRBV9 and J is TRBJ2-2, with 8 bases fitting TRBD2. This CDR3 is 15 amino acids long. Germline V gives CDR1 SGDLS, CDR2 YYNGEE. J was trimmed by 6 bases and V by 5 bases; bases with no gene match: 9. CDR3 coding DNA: TGTGCCAGCAGAGGCCGCGGGAGGCCCCCCGGGGAGCTGTTTTTT. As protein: CASRGRGRPPGELFF. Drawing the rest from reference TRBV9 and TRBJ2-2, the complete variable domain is DSGVTQTPKHLITATGQRVTLRCSPRSGDLSVYWYQQSLDQGLQFLIQYYNGEERAKGNILERFSAQQFPDLHSELNLSSLELGDSALYFCASRGRGRPPGELFFGEGSRLTVL.

CDR3 sequence (DNA): TGTGCCAGCAGCCAAGATTACAGAGCCTACGAGCAGTACTTC. This gives the protein CASSQDYRAYEQYF. The rearrangement links TRBV3-1 to TRBJ2-7; D is uncertain. Germline V lookup: CDR1 LGHDT, CDR2 YNNKEL (reference sequence). This CDR3 comprises 14 residues. Trimming removed 0 bases from V and 2 bases from J, with 8 bases in between.

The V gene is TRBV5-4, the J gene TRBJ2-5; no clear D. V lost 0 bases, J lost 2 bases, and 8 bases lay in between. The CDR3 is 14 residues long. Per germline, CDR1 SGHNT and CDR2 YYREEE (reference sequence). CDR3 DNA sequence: TGTGCCAGCAGCTTGGATCAGAAACAAGAGACCCAGTACTTC. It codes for CASSLDQKQETQYF.

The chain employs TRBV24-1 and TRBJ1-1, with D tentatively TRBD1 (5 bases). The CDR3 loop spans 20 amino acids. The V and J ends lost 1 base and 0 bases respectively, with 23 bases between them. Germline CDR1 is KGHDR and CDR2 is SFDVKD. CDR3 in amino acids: CATSDLLGGSRGVLNTEAFF. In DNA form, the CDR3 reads TGTGCCACCAGTGATTTACTCGGGGGGTCGAGGGGAGTATTGAACACTGAAGCTTTCTTT.

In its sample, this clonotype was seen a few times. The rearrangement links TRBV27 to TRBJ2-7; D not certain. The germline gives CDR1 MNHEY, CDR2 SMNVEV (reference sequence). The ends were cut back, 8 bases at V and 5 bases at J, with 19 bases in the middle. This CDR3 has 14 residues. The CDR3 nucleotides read TGTGCCAGCGCCTACTCCTTTCAGATCCACGAGCAGTACTTC. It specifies CASAYSFQIHEQYF.

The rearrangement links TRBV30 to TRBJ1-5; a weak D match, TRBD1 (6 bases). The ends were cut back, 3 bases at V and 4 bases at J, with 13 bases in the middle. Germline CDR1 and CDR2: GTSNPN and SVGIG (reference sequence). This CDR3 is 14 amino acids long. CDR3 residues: CAWSLNQGNQPQHF. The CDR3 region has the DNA TGTGCCTGGAGCCTGAATCAGGGGAATCAGCCCCAGCATTTT.

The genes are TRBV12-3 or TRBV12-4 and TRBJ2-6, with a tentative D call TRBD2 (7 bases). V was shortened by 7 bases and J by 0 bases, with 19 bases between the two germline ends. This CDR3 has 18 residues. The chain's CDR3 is CASTPAVGGGSGANVLTF. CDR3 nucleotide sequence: TGTGCCAGCACCCCCGCAGTAGGGGGGGGCTCTGGGGCCAACGTCCTGACTTTC.